These 2 T cell receptor beta chains share one sample of origin, sequenced in a study of T cell responses to AZD1222 COVID-19 vaccine. Clones were sequenced by immunoSEQ multiplex PCR, and TCRdb holds only the in-frame ones, with some missing. This table holds about 150,000 clones, around nine tenths found once. Sequenced material: peripheral blood, taken on day 0 of AZD1222 vaccination. The receptors come from an adult in good health.

This clone was counted only a few times. The V and J genes are TRBV6-5 and TRBJ1-6, with 7 bases fitting TRBD1. In germline, CDR1 is MNHEY, CDR2 SVGAGI. This CDR3 has 14 amino acids. J was trimmed by 5 bases and V by 4 bases; bases with no gene match: 2. The CDR3 nucleotides are TGTGCCAGCAGTTTGGGACAGAATAATTCACCCCTCCACTTT. Residues: CASSLGQNNSPLHF.

The chain couples TRBV4-2 to TRBJ1-2; D is uncertain. This CDR3 spans 15 amino acids. CDR1 and CDR2 from the germline V gene are LGHNA and YNFKEQ. V lost 0 bases and J lost 3, with 11 bases in between. CDR3 sequence: CASSQDFGRHYGYTF. In nucleotides, the CDR3 is TGTGCCAGCAGCCAAGATTTCGGCAGGCACTATGGCTACACCTTC.